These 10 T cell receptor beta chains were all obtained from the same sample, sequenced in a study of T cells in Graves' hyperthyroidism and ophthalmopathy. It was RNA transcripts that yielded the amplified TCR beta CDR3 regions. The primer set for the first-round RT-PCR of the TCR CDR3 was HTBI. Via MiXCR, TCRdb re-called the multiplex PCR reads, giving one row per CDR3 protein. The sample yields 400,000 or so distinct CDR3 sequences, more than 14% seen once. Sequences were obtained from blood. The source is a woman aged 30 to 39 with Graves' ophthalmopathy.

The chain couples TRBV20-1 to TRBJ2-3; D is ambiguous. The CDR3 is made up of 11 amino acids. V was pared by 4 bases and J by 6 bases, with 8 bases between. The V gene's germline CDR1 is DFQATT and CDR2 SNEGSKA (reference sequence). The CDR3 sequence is CSATLRDTQYF. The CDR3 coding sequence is TGCAGTGCTACCCTTCGGGATACGCAGTATTTT.

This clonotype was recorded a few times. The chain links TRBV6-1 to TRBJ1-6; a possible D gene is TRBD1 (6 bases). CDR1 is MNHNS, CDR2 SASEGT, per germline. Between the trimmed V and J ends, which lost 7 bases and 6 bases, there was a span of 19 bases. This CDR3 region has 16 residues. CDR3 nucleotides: TGTGCCAGCAAGTCGCGCCCGACAGGCTTTAATTCACCCCTCCACTTT. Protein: CASKSRPTGFNSPLHF.

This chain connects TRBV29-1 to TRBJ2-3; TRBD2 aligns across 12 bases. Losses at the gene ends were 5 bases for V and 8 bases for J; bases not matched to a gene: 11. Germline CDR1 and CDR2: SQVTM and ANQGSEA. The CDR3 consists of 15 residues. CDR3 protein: CSVTLLAGGGATQYF. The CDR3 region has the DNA TGCAGCGTTACGCTACTAGCGGGGGGAGGTGCTACGCAGTATTTT.

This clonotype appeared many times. CDR3 sequence reads: CATSRVGVGLAQHF. The CDR3 nucleotides read TGTGCCACCAGCAGAGTAGGGGTGGGCTTGGCCCAGCATTTT. The chain carries TRBV15 and TRBJ1-5; the D gene is possibly TRBD1 (5 bases). Per the germline V gene, CDR1 is LNHNV and CDR2 is YYDKDF (reference sequence). V lost 1 base and J 11 bases, leaving 15 bases between the germline ends. The CDR3 totals 14 residues.

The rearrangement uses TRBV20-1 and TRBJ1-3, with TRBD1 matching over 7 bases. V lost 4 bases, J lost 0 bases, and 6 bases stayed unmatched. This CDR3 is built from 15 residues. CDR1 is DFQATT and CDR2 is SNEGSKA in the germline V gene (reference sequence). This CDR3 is CSAKQGQHSGNTIYF. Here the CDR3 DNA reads TGCAGTGCTAAACAGGGGCAACACTCTGGAAACACCATATATTTT.

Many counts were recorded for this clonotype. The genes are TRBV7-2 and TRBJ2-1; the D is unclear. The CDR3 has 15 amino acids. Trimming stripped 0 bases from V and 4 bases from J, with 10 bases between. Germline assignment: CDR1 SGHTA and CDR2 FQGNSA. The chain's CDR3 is CASSLAPGGYNEQFF. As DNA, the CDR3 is TGTGCCAGCAGCTTAGCCCCGGGCGGTTACAATGAGCAGTTCTTC.

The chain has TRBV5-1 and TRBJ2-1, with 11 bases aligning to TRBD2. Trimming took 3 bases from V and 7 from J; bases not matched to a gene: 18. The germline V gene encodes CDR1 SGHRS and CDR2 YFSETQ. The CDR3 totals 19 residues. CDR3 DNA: TGCGCCAGCAGCTCAGGCTTTAGCGGGGGGGGCGTTGTGTATAATGAGCAGTTCTTC. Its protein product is CASSSGFSGGGVVYNEQFF.

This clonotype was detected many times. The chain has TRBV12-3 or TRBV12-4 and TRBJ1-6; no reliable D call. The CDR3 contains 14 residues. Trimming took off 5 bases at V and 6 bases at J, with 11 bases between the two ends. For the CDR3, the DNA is TGTGCCAGCAGTCCCCGGCCTTCTAATTCACCCCTCCACTTT. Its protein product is CASSPRPSNSPLHF.

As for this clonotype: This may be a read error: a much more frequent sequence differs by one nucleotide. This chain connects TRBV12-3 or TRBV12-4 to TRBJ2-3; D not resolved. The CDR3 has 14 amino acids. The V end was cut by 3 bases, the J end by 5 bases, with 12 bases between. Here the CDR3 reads CASSLLQTEDTQYF. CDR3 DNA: TGTGCCAGCAGTTTGTTGCAAACCGAAGATACGCAGTATTTT.

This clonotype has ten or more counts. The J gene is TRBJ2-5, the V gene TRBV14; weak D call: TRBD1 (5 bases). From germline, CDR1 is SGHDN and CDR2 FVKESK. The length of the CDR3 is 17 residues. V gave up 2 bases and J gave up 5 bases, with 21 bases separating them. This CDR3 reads CASSQIKGLQDEETQYF. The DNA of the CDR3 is TGTGCCAGCAGCCAAATTAAGGGGCTACAGGACGAGGAGACCCAGTACTTC.